The rows below give T cell receptor beta chains drawn from one sample of a study of breast tumors, draining lymph nodes, adjacent tissues. TCRdb reanalysed the multiplex PCR reads using MiXCR and keeps one entry per CDR3 protein. The table records about 180,000 distinct CDR3 sequences, 30% to 35% of them present only once. Source material: axillary lymph node tissue. Source of these receptors: a female donor with breast cancer. Some clones in this sample may be carry-over from other donors' samples. CDR3s include the opening cysteine and the closing phenylalanine or tryptophan. D genes are given only for firm matches. Size values are once, few and many counts, or a class for expanded clones, and some rows have none.

clone size	V gene	J gene	D gene	CDR3 DNA	CDR3 protein
-	TRBV7-9	TRBJ1-1	TRBD1	TGTGCCAGCAGCCGGAAAAGGACAGGGGAGTTACACCTTGAAGCTTTCTTT	CASSRKRTGELHLEAFF
-	TRBV20-1	TRBJ2-5	TRBD1	TGCAGTGCTAGGGAACAGGGGGGCCGAGAGACCCAGTACTTC	CSAREQGGRETQYF
many	TRBV10-3	TRBJ1-6	-	TGTGCCATCAGTGACTCCGGGACGGGTAATTCACCCCTCCACTTT	CAISDSGTGNSPLHF
many	TRBV20-1	TRBJ2-7	-	TGCAGTGCTAGTAGGGCGGGTACTCCCTACGAGCAGTACTTC	CSASRAGTPYEQYF
-	TRBV7-9	TRBJ1-6	-	TGTGCCAGCAGCTCCGTGAAGAAAGTATTAGAGGGTAATCCACCCCTCCACTTT	CASSSVKKVLEGNPPLHF
few	TRBV28	TRBJ1-2	-	TGTGCCAGCAGCCCCATGAACTATGGCTACACCTTC	CASSPMNYGYTF
few	TRBV25-1	TRBJ1-1	-	TGTGCCAGCAGTGAAGGGGGGGCGCAGGGCACTGAAGCTTTCTTT	CASSEGGAQGTEAFF
-	TRBV18	TRBJ2-2	TRBD1	TGTGCCAGCTCACCAGCGGCAGGGGGCAGCGGGGAGCTGTTTTTT	CASSPAAGGSGELFF
many	TRBV20-1	TRBJ1-4	TRBD1	TGCAGTGCGGACGGGACAGGGATAGAGGAAAAACTGTTTTTT	CSADGTGIEEKLFF
many	TRBV20-1	TRBJ2-7	TRBD2	TGCAGTGCCGACCCCGGGACTAGCAGCTACGAGCAGTACTTC	CSADPGTSSYEQYF
-	TRBV5-4	TRBJ2-5	-	TGTGCCGGCAGCGCACCATTTTCCCCCGAGACCCAGTACTTC	CAGSAPFSPETQYF
few	TRBV28	TRBJ2-5	TRBD2	TGTGCCAGCAGCAGCCCACTAGCGCAGGGGACCCAGTACTTC	CASSSPLAQGTQYF
many	TRBV7-2	TRBJ2-7	-	TGTGCCAGCAGCTCCCCCTACGGTCGCTCCTACGAGCAGTACTTC	CASSSPYGRSYEQYF
many	TRBV19	TRBJ2-5	-	TGTGCCAGTACGGAGCGGGCCGAGGTAGAGACCCAGTACTTC	CASTERAEVETQYF
-	TRBV5-1	TRBJ2-2	TRBD1	TGCGCCAGCAGCCAGACAGGGGGGAACACCGGGGAGCTGTTTTTT	CASSQTGGNTGELFF
-	TRBV18	TRBJ1-4	-	TGTGCCAGCTCACCGACAGGAACCTACAATGAAAAACTGTTTTTT	CASSPTGTYNEKLFF
-	TRBV2	TRBJ1-4	-	-	CASSVTGKRYFGPGEKLFF
many	TRBV7-3	TRBJ2-3	TRBD2	TGTGCCAGCAGCCTGGGGGACTACCGCACAGATACGCAGTATTTT	CASSLGDYRTDTQYF
many	TRBV20-1	TRBJ1-5	-	TGCAGTGCTAGGGAGAATAACGGAGGGGGAATTGGGAATCAGCCCCAGCATTTT	CSARENNGGGIGNQPQHF
many	TRBV5-1	TRBJ2-2	TRBD2	TGCGCCAGCAGCATAAGACTAGCGGAGAGCACCGGGGAGCTGTTTTTT	CASSIRLAESTGELFF
few	TRBV6-6	TRBJ2-4	-	TGTGCCAGCAGTTTGTCGCAGGGGCTAGCCAAAAACATTCAGTACTTC	CASSLSQGLAKNIQYF
-	TRBV29-1	TRBJ2-6	-	TGCACCGGACGGGAGAACACTGAAGCTTTC	CTGRENTEAF
many	TRBV7-9	TRBJ2-6	-	TGTGCCAGCAGCTCGGTTGGGGGGGCCAACGTCCTGACTTTC	CASSSVGGANVLTF
many	TRBV12-3/TRBV12-4	TRBJ2-1	TRBD2	TGTGCCAGCAGCTTGACTAGCGGGCGAACCAATGAGCAGTTCTTC	CASSLTSGRTNEQFF
few	TRBV3-1	TRBJ2-7	-	TGTGCCAGCAGCCAAGTAACCTACGAGCAGTACTTC	CASSQVTYEQYF
-	TRBV7-3	TRBJ1-6	-	TGTGCCCGCCAGGGGCGCATCCATAATTCACCCCTCCACTTT	CARQGRIHNSPLHF
-	TRBV12-3/TRBV12-4	TRBJ2-2	TRBD1	TGTGCCAGCAGTTTAGCCGGGACAGGGGCCGGGGAGCTGTTTTTT	CASSLAGTGAGELFF
few	TRBV30	TRBJ2-3	-	TGTGCCTTCACCCCATTGAAACGGCAGTTCACAGATACGCAGTATTTT	CAFTPLKRQFTDTQYF